A single T cell receptor beta chain is shown here with its context. Its matching antigen is unknown. The data originate from a study of T cell repertoires in cytomegalovirus infection. Study at large: The public TCR beta signatures pointed to both CMV infection and matching HLA type.

TCRdb processed the reads anew with MiXCR; each CDR3 protein has one entry. The sample consists of roughly 990,000 distinct CDR3 sequences, around 29% of them appearing once. The CDR3 extends over 15 amino acids. CDR1 and CDR2 (germline): SGHVS, FNYEAQ. V shed 1 base and J shed 4 bases, with 12 bases lying between them. The chain is built from TRBV7-6 and TRBJ2-3, with a possible D match to TRBD1 (5 bases). The sequencing used cultured CD8+ T cells from PBMCs, collected from culture after CMV antigen stimulation. This TCR was recovered from a human donor in good health (CMV status not recorded). Some clones in this sample may be carry-over from other donors' samples. CDR3 nucleotide sequence: TGTGCCAGCAGCTTAGGCGAAGGGGCGGCAGATACGCAGTATTTT. Its protein product is CASSLGEGAADTQYF.